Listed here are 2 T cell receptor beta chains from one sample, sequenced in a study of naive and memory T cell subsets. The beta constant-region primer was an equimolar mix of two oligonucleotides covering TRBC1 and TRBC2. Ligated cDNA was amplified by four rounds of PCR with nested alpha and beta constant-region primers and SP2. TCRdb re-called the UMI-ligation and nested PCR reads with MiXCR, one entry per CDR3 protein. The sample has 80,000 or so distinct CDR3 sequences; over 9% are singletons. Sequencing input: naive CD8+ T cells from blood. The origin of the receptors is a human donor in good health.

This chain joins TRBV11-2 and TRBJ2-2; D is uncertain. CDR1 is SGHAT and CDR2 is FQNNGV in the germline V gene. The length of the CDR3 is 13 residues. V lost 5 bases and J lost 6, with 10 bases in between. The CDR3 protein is CASSPSLAGELFF. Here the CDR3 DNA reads TGTGCCAGCAGCCCCAGTCTGGCCGGGGAGCTGTTTTTT.

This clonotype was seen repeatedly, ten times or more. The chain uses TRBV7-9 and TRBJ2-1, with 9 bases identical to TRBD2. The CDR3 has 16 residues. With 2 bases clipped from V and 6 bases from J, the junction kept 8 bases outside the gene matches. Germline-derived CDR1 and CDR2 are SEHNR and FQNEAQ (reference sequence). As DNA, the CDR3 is TGTGCCAGCAGCTTAAATGGCGGGAGGGCCTCCAATGAGCAGTTCTTC. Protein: CASSLNGGRASNEQFF.